The 7 T cell receptor beta chains reported below all come from one sample, sequenced in a study of blood T cell repertoires in COVID-19. Sequenced by immunoSEQ multiplex PCR; TCRdb stores in-frame clones only, minus some. Of some 300,000 clones listed, approximately 90% are singletons. The sequencing input was peripheral blood. The receptors here all came from a woman in her fifties or sixties with COVID-19, enrolled during active disease.

As regards this clone: The sample carries other DNA sequences with the same CDR3. This sequence joins TRBV9 and TRBJ2-7, with 11 bases that match TRBD2. Germline V CDR1 and CDR2: SGDLS, YYNGEE. The CDR3 extends over 15 amino acids. The junction had 0 bases not matched to a gene; V was cut back by 0 bases and J by 1 base. In DNA, the CDR3 is TGTGCCAGCAGCGTAGGACTAGCGGGATCCTACGAGCAGTACTTC. This gives the protein CASSVGLAGSYEQYF.

This clone was observed a single time. The genes are TRBV14 and TRBJ2-1; 14 nucleotides match TRBD2. Germline V gives CDR1 SGHDN, CDR2 FVKESK. The CDR3 is 15 amino acids. The junction had 5 bases not matched to a gene; V was cut back by 5 bases and J by 8 bases. The CDR3 spells CASSGTSGRRHEQFF. The CDR3 nucleotides are TGTGCCAGCAGCGGGACTAGCGGGAGAAGGCATGAGCAGTTCTTC.

V gene TRBV5-5 combines with J gene TRBJ1-3; tentative D call: TRBD1 (6 bases). V was clipped by 1 base and J by 4 bases, with 9 bases between them. The CDR3 spans 14 residues. CDR1 is SGHKS, CDR2 YYEKEE, per germline (reference sequence). The CDR3 loop reads CASSLFGQGNTIYF. The CDR3 bases are TGTGCCAGCAGCTTGTTTGGACAGGGAAACACCATATATTTT.

This clone came up once. This chain joins TRBV28 and TRBJ2-1; the D is unclear. Germline loops: CDR1 MDHEN, CDR2 SYDVKM. Trimming pared 5 bases from V and 3 bases from J, leaving 5 bases between. The CDR3 runs to 12 residues. The CDR3 here is CASSAGYNEQFF. In DNA form, the CDR3 reads TGTGCCAGCAGTGCCGGCTACAATGAGCAGTTCTTC.

The chain combines TRBV7-9 with TRBJ2-7; TRBD1 aligns across 10 bases. The CDR3 runs to 15 residues. Germline V gene lookup returns CDR1 SEHNR and CDR2 FQNEAQ (reference sequence). The junction had 7 bases not matched to a gene; V was cut back by 4 bases and J by 4 bases. DNA of the CDR3: TGTGCCAGCAGCTCTTGGACAGGGGGGGCTTACGAGCAGTACTTC. Protein product: CASSSWTGGAYEQYF.

This chain connects TRBV5-1 to TRBJ2-3, with TRBD1 matching 9 bases. After removal of 3 bases from V and 4 bases from J, the junction contained 6 bases not matched to a gene. The CDR3 is made up of 15 amino acids. The germline gives CDR1 SGHRS, CDR2 YFSETQ. CDR3 nucleotides: TGCGCCAGCAGCTCCCGGGACAGGGTGCCAGATACGCAGTATTTT. Encoded protein: CASSSRDRVPDTQYF.

V usage is TRBV2 and J usage is TRBJ1-5; maybe TRBD1 (5 bases). Germline V gives CDR1 SNHLY, CDR2 FYNNEI. CDR3 length: 14 amino acids. V lost 5 bases to trimming and J lost 1 base, with 9 bases between them. The CDR3 loop is CASSLTASNQPQHF. In nucleotides, the CDR3 is TGTGCCAGCAGTTTGACAGCCAGCAATCAGCCCCAGCATTTT.